Listed here are 15 T cell receptor beta chains from one sample, sequenced in a study of T-cell memory formation after mild COVID-19 (dated by TCRdb to the early 2020s). The library was produced with 5' RACE. TCRdb records Illumina NovaSeq 6000 as the sequencer. TCRdb trimmed the raw reads at Q25, called clones with MiXCR and kept productive beta chains. A single entry per CDR3 protein holds the most common genes and DNA from its merged rows. Within this sample are about 400,000 distinct CDR3 sequences, with roughly 18% of them counted one time only. The top ten hold about a fifth of the sample. Specimen: PBMCs or a T cell subset sorted from them (not recorded which). These receptors were taken from a man younger than 35 who had mild COVID-19 (a few samples of this study predate the infection). The sample titles of this study are shuffled in the database, so cell type and time point are left out; the donor was told from shared clones.

This clonotype was counted a few times. The rearrangement uses TRBV20-1 and TRBJ2-4; no definite D call. The germline gives CDR1 DFQATT, CDR2 SNEGSKA (reference sequence). This CDR3 spans 14 amino acids. V was shortened by 7 bases and J by 0 bases, with 13 bases between the two germline ends. The CDR3 protein is CSVQKTVAKNIQYF. CDR3 nucleotides: TGCAGTGTCCAAAAAACCGTAGCCAAAAACATTCAGTACTTC.

This clonotype was counted ten times or more. This chain links TRBV9 with TRBJ1-5; D possibly corresponds to TRBD1 (5 bases). Germline values: CDR1 SGDLS, CDR2 YYNGEE. The length of the CDR3 is 17 residues. V lost 4 bases and J 2 bases, leaving 19 bases between the germline ends. CDR3 residues: CASSQWGRGPGNQPQHF. CDR3 in DNA: TGTGCCAGCAGCCAGTGGGGGAGAGGTCCCGGCAATCAGCCCCAGCATTTT.

This chain uses TRBV5-1 with TRBJ2-3, with unresolved D. This CDR3 is built from 14 residues. The germline V gene has CDR1 SGHRS and CDR2 YFSETQ. V was pared by 6 bases and J by 0 bases, with 11 bases between. CDR3 bases: TGCGCCAGCACACCTAGTCTGAGCACAGATACGCAGTATTTT. Its translation is CASTPSLSTDTQYF.

V usage is TRBV6-6 and J usage is TRBJ2-5, with D maybe TRBD1 (5 bases). This CDR3 has 13 amino acids. V gave up 7 bases and J gave up 5 bases, with 14 bases separating them. CDR1 MNHNY and CDR2 SVGAGI come from the germline V gene (reference sequence). The CDR3 is CASKSPAGETQYF. CDR3 sequence (DNA): TGTGCCAGCAAGTCCCCAGCAGGGGAGACCCAGTACTTC.

This clonotype was seen a handful of times. The chain employs TRBV4-3 and TRBJ1-5, with D tentatively TRBD1 (5 bases). The germline V and J ends were trimmed by 3 bases and 10 bases, with 16 bases remaining between them. This CDR3 region has 14 residues. CDR1 is LGHNA and CDR2 is YSLEER in the germline V gene. CDR3 region: CASSQSRVAGPQHF. CDR3 bases: TGCGCCAGCAGCCAGAGCAGGGTGGCAGGACCCCAGCATTTT.

The chain recombines TRBV7-2 with TRBJ2-2; maybe TRBD2 (5 bases). V was shortened by 5 bases and J by 0 bases, with 13 bases between the two germline ends. The CDR3 has 16 residues. The V gene's germline CDR1 is SGHTA and CDR2 FQGNSA. CDR3 sequence: CASSTDPGTNTGELFF. DNA for the CDR3: TGTGCCAGCAGCACAGACCCGGGGACGAACACCGGGGAGCTGTTTTTT.

The chain joins TRBV9 to TRBJ2-1; D may be TRBD1 (6 bases). This CDR3 is 11 amino acids long. Germline values: CDR1 SGDLS, CDR2 YYNGEE. Trimming removed 4 bases at V and 10 bases at J, with 9 bases between. The CDR3 loop is CASSRTVEQFF. CDR3 in DNA: TGTGCCAGCAGCCGGACAGTCGAGCAGTTCTTC. The whole variable domain, remainder taken from reference TRBV9 and TRBJ2-1, is DSGVTQTPKHLITATGQRVTLRCSPRSGDLSVYWYQQSLDQGLQFLIQYYNGEERAKGNILERFSAQQFPDLHSELNLSSLELGDSALYFCASSRTVEQFFGPGTRLTVL.

The gene calls are TRBV21-1 and TRBJ2-1; the table's D call, TRBD1, was not checked against the DNA. TRBV21-1 is recorded as a pseudogene. The CDR3 has 15 amino acids. The CDR3 region has the DNA TGTGCCAGCAGCTTTATCCCCACACAGGGCTTACATCAGTTCTTC. Translation gives CASSFIPTQGLHQFF.

This sequence joins TRBV2 and TRBJ2-5; D is perhaps TRBD1 (7 bases). From germline, CDR1 is SNHLY and CDR2 FYNNEI. The CDR3 contains 13 residues. Trimming pared 8 bases from V and 5 bases from J, leaving 15 bases between. The CDR3 protein is CASGGGVLETQYF. CDR3 coding DNA: TGTGCCAGCGGAGGGGGCGTTCTGGAGACCCAGTACTTC.

The rearrangement joins TRBV12-3 or TRBV12-4 to TRBJ2-3; the D gene is possibly TRBD2 (6 bases). The CDR3 consists of 15 residues. Trimming removed 3 bases from V and 0 bases from J, with 10 bases in between. As DNA, the CDR3 is TGTGCCAGCAGTTTGATAGCGGCTAGCACAGATACGCAGTATTTT. It yields the protein CASSLIAASTDTQYF.

The J gene is TRBJ2-3, the V gene TRBV12-3 or TRBV12-4; D gene unclear. V lost 2 bases, J lost 3 bases, and 15 bases lay in between. This CDR3 spans 16 amino acids. DNA for the CDR3: TGTGCCAGCAGTTTAACAAGAAGTCCCTCAACAGATACGCAGTATTTT. It codes for CASSLTRSPSTDTQYF.

Only a few counts were recorded for this clonotype. This chain uses TRBV7-2 with TRBJ2-1, with TRBD2 matching 8 bases. J was trimmed by 10 bases and V by 1 base; bases with no gene match: 6. The V gene's germline CDR1 is SGHTA and CDR2 FQGNSA. There are 14 residues in the CDR3. The CDR3 DNA reads as TGTGCCAGCAGCTTAGTAAGTCTAGCGGGCGAGCAGTTCTTC. Protein sequence: CASSLVSLAGEQFF.

The rearrangement links TRBV4-1 to TRBJ1-2, with D hard to call. In germline, CDR1 is MGHRA, CDR2 YSYEKL. The CDR3 covers 14 residues. V was clipped by 1 base and J by 9 bases, with 15 bases between them. The CDR3 nucleotides read TGCGCCAGCAGCCAAGTGCAGATATCGCCTCGCTACACCTTC. Its protein product is CASSQVQISPRYTF.

This clonotype has ten or more counts. J is TRBJ2-7 and V is TRBV6-2 or TRBV6-3, with TRBD1 identical over 9 bases. Germline V lookup: CDR1 MNHEY, CDR2 SVGEGT. Germline trimming cut 2 bases from V and 6 bases from J; bases unmatched to any gene: 11. There are 16 residues in the CDR3. The CDR3: CASSYEGTGWSGEQYF. The DNA for the CDR3 is TGTGCCAGCAGTTACGAAGGGACAGGGTGGTCCGGCGAGCAGTACTTC.

This clonotype was picked up a small number of times. CDR3 sequence: CASSPGDRETEAFF. The CDR3 DNA reads as TGTGCCAGCAGCCCGGGGGACAGGGAGACTGAAGCTTTCTTT. The V gene is TRBV5-4, the J gene TRBJ1-1, with 9 positions matching TRBD1. The CDR3 covers 14 residues. V was pared by 4 bases and J by 5 bases, with 6 bases of the junction left unmatched. Germline V gives CDR1 SGHNT, CDR2 YYREEE (reference sequence).